The 23 T cell receptor beta chains listed next were all sequenced from one sample in a study of response to subunit inactivated influenza vaccine. TCRdb used MiXCR to reprocess the RT-PCR reads, holding one entry per CDR3 protein. Of a few hundred thousand distinct CDR3 sequences in the sample, about 14% are singletons; the top ten hold approximately 10%. The source was PBMCs from blood, collected 12 days after vaccination. The receptors originated from a man aged 50 or older who received an inactivated influenza vaccine.

CDR3 amino acids: CASGRGDRVGEQYF. The CDR3 DNA is TGTGCCAGCGGCCGGGGGGACAGGGTAGGCGAGCAGTACTTC. The V call is TRBV7-8, the J call TRBJ2-7; 9 bases map to TRBD1. This CDR3 has 14 amino acids. CDR1 and CDR2 from the germline V gene are SGHVS and FQNEAQ. Unmatched junction bases numbered 11, after V lost 8 bases and J lost 6 bases.

This clonotype was detected only a few times. This sequence joins TRBV20-1 and TRBJ2-1; TRBD1 matches at 12 bases. The V and J ends lost 0 bases and 8 bases, in that order; junction bases with no gene match: 8. Germline assignment: CDR1 DFQATT and CDR2 SNEGSKA (reference sequence). CDR3 length: 16 residues. The chain's CDR3 is CSARDSGTGGVDEQFF. In DNA form, the CDR3 reads TGCAGTGCTAGAGATTCGGGGACAGGGGGCGTGGATGAGCAGTTCTTC.

This clonotype turned up a few times. The rearrangement uses TRBV7-2 and TRBJ1-6; weak D call: TRBD1 (5 bases). Germline CDR1 and CDR2: SGHTA and FQGNSA. V shed 3 bases and J shed 10 bases, with 13 bases lying between them. There are 14 residues in the CDR3. The CDR3 is CASSLQGIGSPLHF. The CDR3 DNA sequence: TGTGCCAGCAGCTTGCAGGGAATAGGATCACCCCTCCACTTT.

This sequence joins TRBV15 and TRBJ2-7; D is undetermined. Trimming removed 0 bases at V and 5 bases at J, with 8 bases between. Germline V CDR1 and CDR2: LNHNV, YYDKDF (reference sequence). The CDR3 length is 13 residues. CDR3 region: CATSRDFVDEQYF. In nucleotides, the CDR3 is TGTGCCACCAGCAGAGATTTCGTCGACGAGCAGTACTTC.

This clonotype came up a few times. V gene TRBV6-2 or TRBV6-3 combines with J gene TRBJ2-1; 12 nucleotides line up with TRBD2. CDR3 length: 16 amino acids. V lost 5 bases and J lost 3; bases outside the gene matches: 5. The germline gives CDR1 MNHEY, CDR2 SVGEGT. The CDR3 sequence: CASSRTSGAFYNEQFF. The DNA for the CDR3 is TGTGCCAGCAGTAGGACTAGCGGGGCCTTCTACAATGAGCAGTTCTTC.

This clonotype was seen ten or more times. The chain links TRBV6-2 or TRBV6-3 to TRBJ1-5; TRBD1 matches 7 bases. Germline V gene data show CDR1 as MNHEY and CDR2 as SVGEGT. CDR3 size: 17 residues. V trimming: 2 bases; J trimming: 6 bases; junction bases outside the gene matches: 13. The CDR3 protein is CASSYGPTGLGVQPQHF. For the CDR3, the DNA is TGTGCCAGCAGTTACGGACCGACAGGGTTAGGTGTTCAGCCCCAGCATTTT.

This clonotype was seen only a few times. The chain recombines TRBV5-1 with TRBJ2-1, with D perhaps matching TRBD2 (5 bases). In germline, CDR1 is SGHRS, CDR2 YFSETQ. The CDR3 runs 15 residues. The V end lost 4 bases, the J end lost 5 bases, and 16 bases lay between the germline ends. CDR3 in amino acids: CASSRGLEVDNEQFF. In DNA form, the CDR3 reads TGCGCCAGCAGCCGGGGTCTAGAGGTTGACAATGAGCAGTTCTTC.

This sequence joins TRBV11-2 and TRBJ2-5, with D uncertain. This CDR3 has 17 amino acids. Trimming pared 1 base from V and 0 bases from J, leaving 15 bases between. Germline V gene sequence: CDR1 SGHAT, CDR2 FQNNGV. CDR3 region: CASSLGRRAAHQETQYF. DNA for the CDR3: TGTGCCAGCAGCTTAGGTAGAAGGGCGGCCCACCAAGAGACCCAGTACTTC.

The chain couples TRBV10-3 to TRBJ1-3; no reliable D call. Germline assignment: CDR1 ENHRY and CDR2 SYGVKD. The CDR3 contains 12 residues. V was clipped by 4 bases and J by 3 bases, with 4 bases between them. CDR3 amino acids: CAISASGNTIYF. The CDR3 coding sequence is TGTGCCATCAGTGCTAGTGGAAACACCATATATTTT.

In its sample, this clonotype was seen a few times. The chain has TRBV6-1 and TRBJ2-5, with 13 bases fitting TRBD2. CDR1 and CDR2 from the germline V gene are MNHNS and SASEGT. V was clipped by 6 bases and J by 7 bases; unmatched bases: 8. CDR3 length equals 15 residues. The CDR3 sequence is CASRLAGGISGTQYF. The DNA of the CDR3 is TGTGCCAGCAGACTAGCGGGGGGGATTTCGGGGACCCAGTACTTC.

CDR3 DNA sequence: TGTGCCACCAAGGACAGGGTGCTTGGCTACACCTTC. Amino acid sequence: CATKDRVLGYTF. The V gene is TRBV6-1, the J gene TRBJ1-2; 8 nucleotides align to TRBD1. The CDR3 covers 12 residues. J gave up 7 bases and V 10 bases, and 8 bases lay outside the gene matches. Germline-derived CDR1 and CDR2 are MNHNS and SASEGT.

This clonotype has only a few counts. This sequence joins TRBV7-8 and TRBJ2-3; D call uncertain. The ends were cut back, 11 bases at V and 6 bases at J, with 9 bases in the middle. Germline V lookup: CDR1 SGHVS, CDR2 FQNEAQ. The CDR3 length is 10 residues. The CDR3 loop is CAWGRDTQYF. The CDR3 nucleotides read TGTGCCTGGGGTCGGGATACGCAGTATTTT.

The rearrangement links TRBV20-1 to TRBJ1-6; 9 positions agree with TRBD1. The CDR3 totals 15 residues. Germline V lookup: CDR1 DFQATT, CDR2 SNEGSKA (reference sequence). Unmatched junction bases numbered 4, after V lost 0 bases and J lost 7 bases. The CDR3 sequence: CSARERGQGNSPLHF. CDR3 DNA sequence: TGCAGTGCTAGAGAGCGAGGACAGGGGAATTCACCCCTCCACTTT.

This chain uses TRBV4-2 with TRBJ2-7; no clear D gene. CDR1 and CDR2 from the germline V gene are LGHNA and YNFKEQ. V lost 0 bases and J lost 0, with 15 bases in between. This CDR3 is 17 amino acids long. The CDR3 protein is CASSQDPARSGSYEQYF. The DNA of the CDR3 is TGTGCCAGCAGCCAAGATCCGGCTAGATCGGGCTCCTACGAGCAGTACTTC.

This clonotype appeared a few times. The rearrangement joins TRBV24-1 to TRBJ2-1, with 9 bases matching TRBD2. V lost 5 bases, J lost 8 bases, and 12 bases stayed unmatched. The CDR3 totals 16 residues. The germline gives CDR1 KGHDR, CDR2 SFDVKD. The CDR3 loop reads CATSGKGPGLAHEQFF. The CDR3 nucleotides read TGTGCCACCAGTGGGAAAGGACCGGGACTAGCCCATGAGCAGTTCTTC.

The chain uses TRBV6-1 and TRBJ2-5, with 8 bases that match TRBD1. CDR1 is MNHNS and CDR2 is SASEGT in the germline V gene. J lost 5 bases, V lost 5 bases, and 10 bases had no gene match. This CDR3 region has 15 residues. The CDR3 DNA sequence: TGTGCCAGCAGTCCAGGACAGGGTCTGGGGGAGACCCAGTACTTC. It is translated as CASSPGQGLGETQYF.

This clonotype was observed at least ten times. V is TRBV6-2 or TRBV6-3 and J is TRBJ2-3; 9 bases align to TRBD2. V lost 6 bases, J lost 4 bases, and 8 bases stayed unmatched. The CDR3 contains 15 residues. Germline V gene lookup returns CDR1 MNHEY and CDR2 SVGEGT. CDR3 in DNA: TGTGCCAGCAGGCTTAGCGGGAGCTCCCCAGATACGCAGTATTTT. It yields the protein CASRLSGSSPDTQYF.

This clonotype showed up just a few times. The chain employs TRBV15 and TRBJ1-2; D is unclear. This CDR3 has 14 residues. Germline assignment: CDR1 LNHNV and CDR2 YYDKDF (reference sequence). V shed 4 bases and J shed 4 bases, with 13 bases lying between them. CDR3 nucleotide sequence: TGTGCCACCAGCACCCGGACCTATCCCTATGGCTACACCTTC. It yields the protein CATSTRTYPYGYTF.

The chain recombines TRBV7-2 with TRBJ1-2; 7 bases are a match to TRBD1. In germline, CDR1 is SGHTA, CDR2 FQGNSA. This CDR3 contains 14 residues. After removal of 3 bases from V and 12 bases from J, the junction contained 13 bases not matched to a gene. The CDR3 loop reads CASSLGQRGSPHTF. In nucleotides, the CDR3 is TGTGCCAGCAGCTTGGGACAGCGAGGTTCTCCCCACACCTTC.

J is TRBJ2-1 and V is TRBV27, with D perhaps matching TRBD2 (5 bases). V was trimmed by 5 bases and J by 3 bases, leaving 11 bases between them. Germline lookup yields CDR1 MNHEY and CDR2 SMNVEV (reference sequence). This CDR3 is 14 amino acids long. CDR3 DNA: TGTGCCAGCAGTCGAGGGAATATCTACAATGAGCAGTTCTTC. It codes for CASSRGNIYNEQFF.

This clonotype was seen at least ten times. The chain joins TRBV19 to TRBJ1-3; D is unresolved. The CDR3 spans 15 residues. CDR1 and CDR2 (germline): LNHDA, SQIVND (reference sequence). Trimming took off 4 bases at V and 5 bases at J, with 15 bases between the two ends. CDR3 amino acids: CASSTRLGKRNTIYF. CDR3 nucleotides: TGTGCCAGTAGTACCCGACTGGGCAAAAGAAACACCATATATTTT.

The chain joins TRBV6-1 to TRBJ1-2; TRBD1 is a possible D gene (6 bases). This CDR3 region has 17 residues. Germline V lookup: CDR1 MNHNS, CDR2 SASEGT. Trimming took 7 bases from V and 4 from J, leaving 25 bases between them. Written as DNA, the CDR3 is TGTGCCAGCATTCCACTTTCGGGACATCCATACCTCTATGGCTACACCTTC. It is translated as CASIPLSGHPYLYGYTF.

The chain uses TRBV21-1 and TRBJ2-7; TRBD2 is taken as the D call from the table, unchecked against the DNA. TRBV21-1 is a pseudogene locus. The CDR3 length is 22 residues. CDR3 in DNA: TGTGCCAGCAGACCGCGGCCCTCGGGACTCACGGGGACTAGCGGGGGCTCCTACGAGCAGTACTTC. It encodes CASRPRPSGLTGTSGGSYEQYF.